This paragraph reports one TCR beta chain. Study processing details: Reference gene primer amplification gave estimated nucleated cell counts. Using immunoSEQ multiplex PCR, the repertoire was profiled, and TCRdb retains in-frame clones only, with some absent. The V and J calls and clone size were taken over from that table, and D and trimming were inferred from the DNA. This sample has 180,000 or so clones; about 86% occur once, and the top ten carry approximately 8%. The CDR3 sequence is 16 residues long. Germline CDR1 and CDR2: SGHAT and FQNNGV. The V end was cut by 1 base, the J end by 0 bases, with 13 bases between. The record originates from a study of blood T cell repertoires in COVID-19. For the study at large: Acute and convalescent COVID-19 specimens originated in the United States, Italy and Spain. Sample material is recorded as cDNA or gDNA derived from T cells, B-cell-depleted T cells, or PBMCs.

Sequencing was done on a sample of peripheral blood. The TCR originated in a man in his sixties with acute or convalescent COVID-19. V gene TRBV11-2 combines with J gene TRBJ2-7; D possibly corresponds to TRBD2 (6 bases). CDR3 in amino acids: CASSLVGSGVSYEQYF. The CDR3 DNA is TGTGCCAGCAGCTTAGTGGGTAGCGGAGTCTCCTACGAGCAGTACTTC.